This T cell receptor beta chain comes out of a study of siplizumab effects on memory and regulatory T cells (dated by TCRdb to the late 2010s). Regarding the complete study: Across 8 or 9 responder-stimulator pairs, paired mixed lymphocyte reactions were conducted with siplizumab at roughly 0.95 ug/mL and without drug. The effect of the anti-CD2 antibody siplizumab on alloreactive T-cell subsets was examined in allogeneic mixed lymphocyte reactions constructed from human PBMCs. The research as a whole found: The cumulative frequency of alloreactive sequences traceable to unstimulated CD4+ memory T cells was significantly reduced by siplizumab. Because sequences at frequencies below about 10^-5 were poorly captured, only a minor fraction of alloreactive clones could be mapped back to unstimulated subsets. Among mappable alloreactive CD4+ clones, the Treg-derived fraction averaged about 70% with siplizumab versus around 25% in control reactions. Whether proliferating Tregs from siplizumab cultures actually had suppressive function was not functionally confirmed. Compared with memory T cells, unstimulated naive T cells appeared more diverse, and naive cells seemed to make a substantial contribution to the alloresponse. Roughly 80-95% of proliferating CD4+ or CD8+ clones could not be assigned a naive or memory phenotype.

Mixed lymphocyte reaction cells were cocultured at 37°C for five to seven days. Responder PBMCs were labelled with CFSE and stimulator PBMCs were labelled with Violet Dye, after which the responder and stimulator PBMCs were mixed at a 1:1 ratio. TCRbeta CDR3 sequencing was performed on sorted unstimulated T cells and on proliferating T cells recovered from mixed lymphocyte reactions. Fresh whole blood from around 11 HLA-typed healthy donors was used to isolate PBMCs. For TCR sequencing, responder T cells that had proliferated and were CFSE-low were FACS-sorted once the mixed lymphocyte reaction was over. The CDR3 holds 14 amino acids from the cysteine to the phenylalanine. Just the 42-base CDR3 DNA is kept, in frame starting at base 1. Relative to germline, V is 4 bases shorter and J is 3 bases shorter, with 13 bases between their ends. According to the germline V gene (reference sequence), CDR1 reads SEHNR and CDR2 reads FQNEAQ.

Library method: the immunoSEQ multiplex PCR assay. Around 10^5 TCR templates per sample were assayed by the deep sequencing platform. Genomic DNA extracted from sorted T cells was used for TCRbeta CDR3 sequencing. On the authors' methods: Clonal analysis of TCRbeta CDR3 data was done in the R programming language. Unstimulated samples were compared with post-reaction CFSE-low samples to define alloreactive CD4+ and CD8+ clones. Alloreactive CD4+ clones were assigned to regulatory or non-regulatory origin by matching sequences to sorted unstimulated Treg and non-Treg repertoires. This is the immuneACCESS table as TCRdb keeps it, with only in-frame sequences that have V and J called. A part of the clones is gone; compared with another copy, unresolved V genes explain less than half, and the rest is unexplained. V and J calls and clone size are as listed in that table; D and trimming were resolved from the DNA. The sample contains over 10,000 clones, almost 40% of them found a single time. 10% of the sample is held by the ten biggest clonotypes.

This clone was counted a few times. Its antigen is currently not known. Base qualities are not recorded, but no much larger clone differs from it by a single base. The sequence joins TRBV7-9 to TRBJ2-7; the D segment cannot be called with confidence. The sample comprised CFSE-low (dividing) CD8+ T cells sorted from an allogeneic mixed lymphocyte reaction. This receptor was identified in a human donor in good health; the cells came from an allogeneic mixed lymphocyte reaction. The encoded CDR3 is CASSYGPSLYEQYF. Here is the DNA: TGTGCCAGCAGCTACGGGCCTTCCCTCTACGAGCAGTACTTC. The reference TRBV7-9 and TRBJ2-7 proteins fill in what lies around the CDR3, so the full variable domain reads DTGVSQNPRHKITKRGQNVTFRCDPISEHNRLYWYRQTLGQGPEFLTYFQNEAQLEKSRLLSDRFSAERPKGSFSTLEIQRTEQGDSAMYLCASSYGPSLYEQYFGPGTRLTVT.